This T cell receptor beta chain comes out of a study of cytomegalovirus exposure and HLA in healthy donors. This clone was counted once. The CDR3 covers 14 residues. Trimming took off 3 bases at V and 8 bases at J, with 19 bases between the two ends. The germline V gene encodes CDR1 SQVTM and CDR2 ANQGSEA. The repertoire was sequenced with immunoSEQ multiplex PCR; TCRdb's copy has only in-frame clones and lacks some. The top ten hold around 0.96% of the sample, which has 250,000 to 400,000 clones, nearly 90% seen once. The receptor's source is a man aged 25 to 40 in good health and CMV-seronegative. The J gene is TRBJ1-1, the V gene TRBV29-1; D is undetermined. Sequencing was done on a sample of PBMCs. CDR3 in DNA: TGCAGCGTTGATTTTGTACGGGAATCGGGGGAAGCTTTCTTT. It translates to CSVDFVRESGEAFF. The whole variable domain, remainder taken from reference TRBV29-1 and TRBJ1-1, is SAVISQKPSRDICQRGTSLTIQCQVDSQVTMMFWYRQQPGQSLTLIATANQGSEATYESGFVIDKFPISRPNLTFSTLTVSNMSPEDSSIYLCSVDFVRESGEAFFGQGTRLTVV.